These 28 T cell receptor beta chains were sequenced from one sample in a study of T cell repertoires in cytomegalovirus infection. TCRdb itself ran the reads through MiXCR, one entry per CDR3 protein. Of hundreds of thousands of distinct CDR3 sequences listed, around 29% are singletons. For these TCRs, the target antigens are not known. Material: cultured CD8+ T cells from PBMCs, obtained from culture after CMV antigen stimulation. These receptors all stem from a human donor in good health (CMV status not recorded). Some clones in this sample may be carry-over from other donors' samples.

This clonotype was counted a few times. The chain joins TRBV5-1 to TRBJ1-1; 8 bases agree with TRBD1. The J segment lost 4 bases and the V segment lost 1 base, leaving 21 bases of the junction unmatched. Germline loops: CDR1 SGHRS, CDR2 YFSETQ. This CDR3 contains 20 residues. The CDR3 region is CASSLFPPAAGGQLVTEAFF. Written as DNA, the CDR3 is TGCGCCAGCAGCTTGTTTCCCCCGGCGGCAGGGGGCCAATTGGTCACTGAAGCTTTCTTT.

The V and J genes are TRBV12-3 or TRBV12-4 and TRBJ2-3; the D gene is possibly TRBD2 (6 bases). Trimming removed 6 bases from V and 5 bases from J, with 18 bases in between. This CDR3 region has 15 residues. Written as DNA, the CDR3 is TGTGCCAGCAGCCCAGACGGGTTGCGGGGAGATACGCAGTATTTT. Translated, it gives CASSPDGLRGDTQYF.

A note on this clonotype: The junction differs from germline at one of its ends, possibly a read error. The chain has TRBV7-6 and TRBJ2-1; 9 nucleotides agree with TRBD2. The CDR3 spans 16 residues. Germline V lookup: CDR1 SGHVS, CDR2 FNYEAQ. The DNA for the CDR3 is TGTGCTAGCAGCCCCGAGCGGGCTAGCGGGGAATATGAGCAGTTCTTC. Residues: CASSPERASGEYEQFF.

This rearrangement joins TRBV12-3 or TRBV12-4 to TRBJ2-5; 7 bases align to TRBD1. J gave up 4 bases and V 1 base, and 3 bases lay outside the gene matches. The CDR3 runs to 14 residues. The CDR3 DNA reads TGTGCCAGCAGTTTAGGCAACAGGGGAGAGACCCAGTACTTC. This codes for CASSLGNRGETQYF.

CDR3 region: CAISELGQGTQETQYF. As DNA, the CDR3 is TGTGCCATCAGTGAATTAGGACAGGGGACTCAAGAGACCCAGTACTTC. The chain combines TRBV10-3 with TRBJ2-5, with 9 bases that match TRBD1. The length of the CDR3 is 16 residues. Germline V CDR1 and CDR2: ENHRY, SYGVKD. V shed 3 bases, J shed 2 bases, and the junction held 7 bases outside the gene matches.

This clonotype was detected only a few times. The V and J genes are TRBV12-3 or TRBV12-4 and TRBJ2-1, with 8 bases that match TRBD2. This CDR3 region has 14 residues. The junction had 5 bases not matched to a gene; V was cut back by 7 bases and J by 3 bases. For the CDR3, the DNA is TGTGCCAGCATTCCGGGACTAGGCTACAATGAGCAGTTCTTC. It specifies CASIPGLGYNEQFF.

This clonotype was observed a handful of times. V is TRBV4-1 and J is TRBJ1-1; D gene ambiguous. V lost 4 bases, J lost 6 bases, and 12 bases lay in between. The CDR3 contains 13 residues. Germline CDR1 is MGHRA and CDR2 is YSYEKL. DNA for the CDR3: TGCGCCAGCAGCCTTGTCGCGGGCCCTGAAGCTTTCTTT. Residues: CASSLVAGPEAFF.

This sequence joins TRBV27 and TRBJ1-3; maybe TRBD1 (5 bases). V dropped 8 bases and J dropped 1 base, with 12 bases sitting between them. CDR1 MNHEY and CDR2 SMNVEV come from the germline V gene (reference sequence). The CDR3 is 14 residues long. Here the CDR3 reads CASGFGGSGNTIYF. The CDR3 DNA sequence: TGTGCCAGCGGATTCGGGGGATCTGGAAACACCATATATTTT.

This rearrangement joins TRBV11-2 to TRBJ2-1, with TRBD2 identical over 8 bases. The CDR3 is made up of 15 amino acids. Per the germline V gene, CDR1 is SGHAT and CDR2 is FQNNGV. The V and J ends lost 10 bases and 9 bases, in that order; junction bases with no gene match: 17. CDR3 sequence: CATHAGAGGPSEQFF. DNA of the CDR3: TGTGCCACGCACGCAGGGGCGGGGGGCCCGAGTGAGCAGTTCTTC.

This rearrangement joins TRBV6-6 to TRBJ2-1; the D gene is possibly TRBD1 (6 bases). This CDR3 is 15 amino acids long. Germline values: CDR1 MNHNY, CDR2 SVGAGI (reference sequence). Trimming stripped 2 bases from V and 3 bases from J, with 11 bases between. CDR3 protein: CASSYVRGNYNEQFF. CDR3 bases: TGTGCCAGCAGTTACGTAAGGGGGAACTACAATGAGCAGTTCTTC.

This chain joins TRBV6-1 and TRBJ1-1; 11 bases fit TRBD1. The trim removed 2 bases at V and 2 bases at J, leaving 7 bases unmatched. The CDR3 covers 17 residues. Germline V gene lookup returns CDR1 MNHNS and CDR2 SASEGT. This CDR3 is CASSELMGTGGNTEAFF. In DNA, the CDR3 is TGTGCCAGCAGTGAATTAATGGGGACAGGGGGAAACACTGAAGCTTTCTTT.

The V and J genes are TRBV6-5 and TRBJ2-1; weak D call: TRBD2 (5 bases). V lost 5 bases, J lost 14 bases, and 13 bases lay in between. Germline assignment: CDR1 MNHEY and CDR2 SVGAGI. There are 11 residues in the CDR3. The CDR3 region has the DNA TGTGCCAGCAGTGAGGGCCACGGGGAGTTCTTC. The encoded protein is CASSEGHGEFF.

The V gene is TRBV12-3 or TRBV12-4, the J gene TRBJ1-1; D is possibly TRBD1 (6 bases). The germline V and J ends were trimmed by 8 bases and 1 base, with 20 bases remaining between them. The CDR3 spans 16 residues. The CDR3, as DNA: TGTGCCAGCTTCGCGTGGGACACATCTCGGAACACTGAAGCTTTCTTT. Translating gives CASFAWDTSRNTEAFF.

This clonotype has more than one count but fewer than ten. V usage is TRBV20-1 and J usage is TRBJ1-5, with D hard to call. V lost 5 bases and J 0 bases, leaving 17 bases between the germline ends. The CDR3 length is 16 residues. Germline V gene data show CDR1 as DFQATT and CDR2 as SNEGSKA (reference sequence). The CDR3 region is CSAGWTDDFSNQPQHF. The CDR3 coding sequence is TGCAGTGCTGGCTGGACGGATGATTTTAGCAATCAGCCCCAGCATTTT.

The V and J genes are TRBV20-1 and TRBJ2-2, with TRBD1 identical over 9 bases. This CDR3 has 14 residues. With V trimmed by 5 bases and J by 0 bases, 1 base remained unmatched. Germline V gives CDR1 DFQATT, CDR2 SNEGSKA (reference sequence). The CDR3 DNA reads TGCAGTGCTTGGGACAGGGCGAACACCGGGGAGCTGTTTTTT. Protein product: CSAWDRANTGELFF.

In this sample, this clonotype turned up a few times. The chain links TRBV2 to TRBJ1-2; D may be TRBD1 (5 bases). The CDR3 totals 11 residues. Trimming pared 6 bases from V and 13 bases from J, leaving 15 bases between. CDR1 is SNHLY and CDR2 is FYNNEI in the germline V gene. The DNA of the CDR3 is TGTGCCAGCAGCCTCGGGACCGCCTTCACCTTC. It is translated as CASSLGTAFTF. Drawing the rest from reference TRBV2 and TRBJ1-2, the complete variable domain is EPEVTQTPSHQVTQMGQEVILRCVPISNHLYFYWYRQILGQKVEFLVSFYNNEISEKSEIFDDQFSVERPDGSNFTLKIRSTKLEDSAMYFCASSLGTAFTFGSGTRLTVV.

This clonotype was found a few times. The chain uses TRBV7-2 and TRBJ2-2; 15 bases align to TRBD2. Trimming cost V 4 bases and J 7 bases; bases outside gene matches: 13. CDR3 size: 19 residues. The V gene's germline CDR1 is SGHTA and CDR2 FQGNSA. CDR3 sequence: CASSSPGGLAGGPSGELFF. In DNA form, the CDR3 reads TGTGCCAGCAGCTCCCCGGGGGGACTAGCGGGGGGTCCGAGCGGGGAGCTGTTTTTT.

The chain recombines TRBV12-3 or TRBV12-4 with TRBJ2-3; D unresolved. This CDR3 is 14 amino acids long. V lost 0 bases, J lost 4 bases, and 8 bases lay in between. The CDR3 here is CASSLAPAADTQYF. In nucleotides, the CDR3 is TGTGCCAGCAGTTTAGCCCCCGCAGCAGATACGCAGTATTTT.

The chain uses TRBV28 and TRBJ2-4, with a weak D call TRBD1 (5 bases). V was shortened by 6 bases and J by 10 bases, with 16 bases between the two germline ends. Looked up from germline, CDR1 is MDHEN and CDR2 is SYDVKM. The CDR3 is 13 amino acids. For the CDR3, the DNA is TGTGCCAGCAGCTCAGGGATGGCCCTTATTCAGTACTTC. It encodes CASSSGMALIQYF.

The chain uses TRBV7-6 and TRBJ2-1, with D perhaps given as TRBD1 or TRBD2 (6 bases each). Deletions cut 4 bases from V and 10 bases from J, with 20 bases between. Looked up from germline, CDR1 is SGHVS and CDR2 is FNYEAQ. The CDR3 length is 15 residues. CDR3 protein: CASSSATTGAEEQFF. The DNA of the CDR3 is TGTGCCAGCAGCTCCGCTACGACGGGGGCAGAAGAGCAGTTCTTC.

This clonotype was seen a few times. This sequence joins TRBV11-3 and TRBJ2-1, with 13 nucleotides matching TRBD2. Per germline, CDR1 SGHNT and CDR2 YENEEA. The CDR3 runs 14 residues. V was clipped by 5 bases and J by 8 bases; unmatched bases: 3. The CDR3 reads CASSKTSGGYEQFF. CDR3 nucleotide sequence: TGTGCCAGCAGCAAGACTAGCGGGGGGTATGAGCAGTTCTTC.

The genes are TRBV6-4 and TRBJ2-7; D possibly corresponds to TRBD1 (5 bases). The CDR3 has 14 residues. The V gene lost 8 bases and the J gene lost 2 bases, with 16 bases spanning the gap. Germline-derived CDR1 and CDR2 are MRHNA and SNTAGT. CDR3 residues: CASLGVQTPYEQYF. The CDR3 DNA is TGTGCCAGCTTAGGGGTACAGACTCCCTACGAGCAGTACTTC.

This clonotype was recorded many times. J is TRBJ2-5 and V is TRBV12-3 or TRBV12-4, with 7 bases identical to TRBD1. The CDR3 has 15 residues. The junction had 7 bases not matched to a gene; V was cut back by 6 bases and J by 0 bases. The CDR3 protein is CASSATGTDQETQYF. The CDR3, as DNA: TGTGCCAGCAGCGCTACCGGGACAGACCAAGAGACCCAGTACTTC.

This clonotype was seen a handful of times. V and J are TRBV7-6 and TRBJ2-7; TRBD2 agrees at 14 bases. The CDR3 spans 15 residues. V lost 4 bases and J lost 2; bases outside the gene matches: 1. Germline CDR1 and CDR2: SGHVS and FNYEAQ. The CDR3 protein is CASSSTSGGAYEQYF. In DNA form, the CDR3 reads TGTGCCAGCAGCTCGACTAGCGGGGGGGCCTACGAGCAGTACTTC.

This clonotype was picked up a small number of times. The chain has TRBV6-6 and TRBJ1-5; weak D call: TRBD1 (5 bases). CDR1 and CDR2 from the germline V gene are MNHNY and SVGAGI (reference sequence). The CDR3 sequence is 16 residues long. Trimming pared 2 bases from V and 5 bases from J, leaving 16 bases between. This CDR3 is CASSYLRGDGYQPQHF. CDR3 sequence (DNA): TGTGCCAGCAGTTACCTGCGGGGGGACGGGTATCAGCCCCAGCATTTT.

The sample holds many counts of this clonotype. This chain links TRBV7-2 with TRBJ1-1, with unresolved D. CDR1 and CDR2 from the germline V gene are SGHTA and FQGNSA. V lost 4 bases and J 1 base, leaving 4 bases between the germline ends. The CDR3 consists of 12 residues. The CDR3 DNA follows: TGTGCCAGCAGCTCAGCGAACACTGAAGCTTTCTTT. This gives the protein CASSSANTEAFF. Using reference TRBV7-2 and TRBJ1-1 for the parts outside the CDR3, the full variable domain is GAGVSQSPSNKVTEKGKDVELRCDPISGHTALYWYRQSLGQGLEFLIYFQGNSAPDKSGLPSDRFSAERTGGSVSTLTIQRTQQEDSAVYLCASSSANTEAFFGQGTRLTVV.

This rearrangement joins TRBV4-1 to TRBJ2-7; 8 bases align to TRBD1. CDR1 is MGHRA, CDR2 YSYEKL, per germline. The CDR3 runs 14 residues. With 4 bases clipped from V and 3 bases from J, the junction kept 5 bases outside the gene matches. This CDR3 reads CASSLGQDFYEQYF. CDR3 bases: TGCGCCAGCAGCCTGGGACAGGATTTCTACGAGCAGTACTTC.

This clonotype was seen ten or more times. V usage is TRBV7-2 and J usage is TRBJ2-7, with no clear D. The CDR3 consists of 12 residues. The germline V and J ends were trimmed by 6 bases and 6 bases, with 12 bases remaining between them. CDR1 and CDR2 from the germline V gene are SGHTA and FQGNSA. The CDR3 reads CASSWWGGEQYV. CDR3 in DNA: TGTGCCAGCAGTTGGTGGGGTGGCGAGCAGTACGTC.